Included here is one T cell receptor (beta chain) sequence, with context. Its target is unknown. Once isolated by positive magnetic bead selection, the CD4+ and CD8+ cells had their purity checked by flow cytometry. The data were taken from a study of somatic mutations in cytotoxic T cells in rheumatoid arthritis. About the research overall: Including V beta1+ cells that were sequenced for TCRB, some T-cell populations stained with V beta antibodies were flow-sorted at nearly 100% purity. Study-level points and caveats: Comparison of CD8+ T-cell clonality between rheumatoid arthritis patients and age-matched healthy controls yielded no significant difference.

Here immunoSEQ multiplex PCR was the method, and the copy in TCRdb shows in-frame clones only, minus some. This sample carries roughly 20,000 clones, over 80% of them seen once, and the ten largest clones take 14%. The CDR3 is 17 amino acids. Unmatched junction bases numbered 12, after V lost 4 bases and J lost 0 bases. Germline V lookup: CDR1 SGHAT, CDR2 FQNNGV. Sequenced: CD8+ T cells sorted from blood. The chain recombines TRBV11-2 with TRBJ2-7, with TRBD1 matching over 7 bases. The TCR comes from an adult with rheumatoid arthritis. The CDR3, as DNA: TGTGCCAGCAGCTCCTACTCCGGACAGGCCTTCTCCTACGAGCAGTACTTC. As protein: CASSSYSGQAFSYEQYF.